This T cell receptor (beta chain) was sequenced during a study of kidney transplant recipient with SARS-CoV-2 infection. TCRdb called the reads again in MiXCR, with one record for every CDR3 protein. Among some 220,000 distinct CDR3 sequences, 29% were seen once, and the ten largest hold less than 8.5%. This clonotype was seen ten or more times. Germline V gene lookup returns CDR1 KGHSH and CDR2 LQKENI. The V segment lost 5 bases and the J segment 0 bases; nucleotides outside the gene matches: 4. CDR3 size: 15 residues. The gene calls are TRBV18 and TRBJ1-2; 9 nucleotides line up with TRBD1. This specimen was a blood sample, taken at baseline and between days 110 and 120 from a kidney transplant recipient. The sequence derives from a young adult male patient who had COVID-19 and was a kidney transplant recipient. The graft donor may have given rise to some T cells. As DNA, the CDR3 is TGTGCCAGCTCAAGAGGACAGGGGACTAACTATGGCTACACCTTC. It specifies CASSRGQGTNYGYTF.